This is a list of T cell receptor beta chains from one sample in a study of response to subunit inactivated influenza vaccine. TCRdb processed the RT-PCR reads anew with MiXCR; each CDR3 protein has one entry. The top ten hold 11% of the sample, which has some 850,000 distinct CDR3 sequences, 18% seen once. Sequenced material: PBMCs from blood, taken around 5 days after vaccination. Receptor source: a man between 45 and 60 years old who received an inactivated influenza vaccine. CDR3s include the opening cysteine and the closing phenylalanine or tryptophan. The order of the fields is V gene, D gene, J gene, clone size, CDR3 protein, CDR3 DNA. The D gene is left open where the match is weak. Clone size is given for some rows only: seen once, a few or many times, or a class if the clone is expanded.

>TRBV5-1|TRBD1|TRBJ2-1|many
CASSLAGTGVRNEQFF
TGCGCCAGCAGCTTAGCCGGGACAGGGGTACGCAATGAGCAGTTCTTC
>TRBV12-3/TRBV12-4|TRBD1|TRBJ2-7|NA
CASSRPGQGRTYEQYF
TGTGCCAGCAGCCGTCCGGGACAGGGGCGTACGTACGAGCAGTACTTC
>TRBV6-6|NA|TRBJ2-3|NA
CASSPQLAREEYF
TGTGCCAGCAGCCCACAACTAGCCCGCGAGGAGTATTTT
>TRBV12-3/TRBV12-4|NA|TRBJ2-7|many
CASSLGSFYEQYF
TGTGCCAGCAGTTTAGGCTCTTTCTACGAGCAGTACTTC
>TRBV20-1|NA|TRBJ1-2|few
CSVNRGGDGYTF
TGCAGTGTCAACCGGGGAGGCGATGGCTACACCTTC
>TRBV20-1|TRBD1|TRBJ2-5|NA
CSADDRGGQETQYF
TGCAGTGCTGACGACAGGGGGGGCCAAGAGACCCAGTACTTC
>TRBV5-5|NA|TRBJ1-1|NA
CASSLIPEPNTEAFF
TGTGCCAGCAGCTTGATCCCGGAGCCAAACACTGAAGCTTTCTTT
>TRBV20-1|TRBD1|TRBJ2-6|few
CSADRGSTGANVLTF
TGCAGTGCTGACAGGGGGTCTACCGGGGCCAACGTCCTGACTTTC
>TRBV7-2|TRBD2|TRBJ2-3|NA
CASSLSGGVVTDTQYF
TGTGCCAGCAGCCTGAGCGGGGGGGTTGTTACAGATACGCAGTATTTT
>TRBV5-6|NA|TRBJ2-7|NA
CASSLSGSQYF
TGTGCCAGCAGCTTGTCAGGGTCGCAGTACTTC
>TRBV3-1|NA|TRBJ2-7|NA
CASSQEGHFLRGEQYF
TGTGCCAGCAGCCAGGAGGGGCACTTCTTGAGAGGCGAGCAGTACTTC
>TRBV12-3/TRBV12-4|TRBD2|TRBJ2-7|many
CASSSAWGGDEQYF
TGTGCCAGCAGCAGCGCTTGGGGAGGGGACGAGCAGTACTTC
>TRBV5-1|TRBD2|TRBJ2-1|few
CASSGGGGARNEQFF
TGCGCCAGCAGCGGGGGCGGGGGGGCGAGGAATGAGCAGTTCTTC
>TRBV7-6|NA|TRBJ2-1|few
CASSAEGFEQFF
TGTGCCAGCAGTGCGGAGGGTTTTGAGCAGTTCTTC
>TRBV6-1|NA|TRBJ1-6|NA
CASRGSGTKGSPLHF
TGTGCCAGCAGAGGCTCCGGGACCAAGGGTTCACCCCTCCACTTT
>TRBV5-5|TRBD2|TRBJ2-7|NA
CASRSTSGAISYEQYF
TGTGCCAGCAGATCGACTAGCGGGGCCATCTCCTACGAGCAGTACTTC
>TRBV6-5|NA|TRBJ1-5|NA
CASSYSPGRQPQHF
TGTGCCAGCAGTTACTCGCCAGGGCGACAGCCCCAGCATTTT
>TRBV15|TRBD1|TRBJ1-1|few
CATTSTGGHPGTEAFF
TGTGCCACCACCTCGACAGGGGGGCACCCGGGCACTGAAGCTTTCTTT
>TRBV12-3/TRBV12-4|TRBD1|TRBJ1-2|NA
CASSSRTLQGGYGYTF
TGTGCCAGCAGTTCCCGAACCTTACAGGGGGGCTATGGCTACACCTTC
>TRBV7-2|NA|TRBJ1-1|NA
CASSLFGLAVVNGAFF
TGTGCCAGCAGCTTATTCGGTCTGGCTGTAGTTAACGGAGCTTTCTTT
>TRBV4-3|TRBD2|TRBJ2-1|NA
CASSQPTSGSNEQFF
TGCGCCAGCAGCCAACCCACTAGCGGGAGTAATGAGCAGTTCTTC
>TRBV5-1|TRBD1|TRBJ2-2|few
CASNTGQGGSGELFF
TGCGCCAGCAACACCGGACAGGGGGGTTCCGGGGAGCTGTTTTTT
>TRBV6-1|NA|TRBJ1-1|NA
CASSPQWNTEAFF
TGTGCCAGCAGTCCCCAATGGAACACTGAAGCTTTCTTT
>TRBV12-3/TRBV12-4|TRBD1|TRBJ1-6|few
CASRQYGQGINSPLHF
TGTGCCAGCAGGCAATATGGACAGGGAATCAATTCACCCCTCCACTTT
>TRBV20-1|NA|TRBJ2-2|NA
CSATKQGGTGELFF
TGCAGTGCTACTAAGCAGGGGGGCACCGGGGAGCTGTTTTTT
>TRBV4-1|NA|TRBJ1-3|few
CASSPSAGPGNTIYF
TGCGCCAGCAGCCCCTCTGCGGGGCCTGGAAACACCATATATTTT
>TRBV9|NA|TRBJ2-3|NA
CASSLSMQDSTDTQYF
TGTGCCAGCAGCCTCTCGATGCAGGATAGCACAGATACGCAGTATTTT
>TRBV6-1|NA|TRBJ2-1|few
CASSDPPGGRINEQFF
TGTGCCAGCAGCGACCCCCCAGGGGGGAGGATTAATGAGCAGTTCTTC
>TRBV28|NA|TRBJ2-3|NA
CASSDGSRTDTQYF
TGTGCCAGCAGTGACGGGAGTCGTACAGATACGCAGTATTTT
>TRBV29-1|NA|TRBJ1-1|NA
CSVDRYRSNTEAFF
TGCAGCGTTGATCGGTACAGGTCCAACACTGAAGCTTTCTTT
>TRBV15|NA|TRBJ2-1|NA
CATSRETYYEQFF
TGTGCCACCAGCAGAGAGACTTACTATGAGCAGTTCTTC
>TRBV7-9|TRBD1|TRBJ2-3|NA
CASSAGTGEWTDTQYF
TGTGCCAGCAGCGCCGGGACAGGGGAGTGGACAGATACGCAGTATTTT
>TRBV20-1|TRBD1|TRBJ1-5|few
CSAPDRDGNQPQHF
TGCAGTGCTCCCGACAGGGATGGCAATCAGCCCCAGCATTTT
>TRBV5-1|NA|TRBJ2-7|few
CASSATGTPYEQYF
TGCGCCAGCAGCGCTACAGGGACCCCCTACGAGCAGTACTTC
>TRBV28|NA|TRBJ1-3|NA
CASTFRGSGNTIYF
TGTGCCAGTACTTTCCGGGGAAGTGGAAACACCATATATTTT
>TRBV6-5|NA|TRBJ2-2|NA
CASSYSVLISGDLFF
TGTGCCAGCAGTTACTCAGTCCTGATCTCCGGGGACCTGTTTTTT
>TRBV10-3|NA|TRBJ2-7|few
CAIRVLSSYEQYF
TGTGCCATCAGGGTACTTTCCTCCTACGAGCAGTACTTC
>TRBV12-3/TRBV12-4|NA|TRBJ1-6|NA
CASSPYRDSPLHF
TGTGCCAGCAGTCCCTACAGGGATTCACCCCTCCACTTT
>TRBV12-3/TRBV12-4|TRBD1|TRBJ1-1|NA
CASSGDRENTEAFF
TGTGCCAGCAGTGGCGACAGGGAGAACACTGAAGCTTTCTTT
>TRBV6-5|NA|TRBJ2-5|few
CASSYSIRVSETQYF
TGTGCCAGCAGTTACTCGATTCGGGTTTCGGAGACCCAGTACTTC
>TRBV27|NA|TRBJ2-2|NA
CASSYLHTGELFF
TGTGCCAGCAGTTATCTACACACCGGGGAGCTGTTTTTT
>TRBV6-1|TRBD1|TRBJ2-7|NA
CASTSTGPSSYEQYF
TGTGCCAGCACCTCGACAGGGCCGAGCTCCTACGAGCAGTACTTC
>TRBV12-3/TRBV12-4|NA|TRBJ1-2|NA
CASSLVPSYGYTF
TGTGCCAGCAGTTTAGTGCCTTCATATGGCTACACCTTC
>TRBV20-1|NA|TRBJ1-3|few
CSARDGTSVGNTIYF
TGCAGTGCTAGGGATGGGACGTCTGTAGGAAACACCATATATTTT
>TRBV6-5|NA|TRBJ1-2|NA
CASSYRAGGYTF
TGTGCCAGCAGTTATAGGGCGGGGGGCTACACCTTC